This T cell receptor (beta chain) emerged from a study of blood T cell repertoires in COVID-19. About the study: Some COVID-19 samples were acute and others convalescent; all came from the United States, Italy and Spain. PBMCs, B-cell-depleted T cells, or T cells were the source of the cDNA or gDNA that made up the material.

Authors' analysis steps: Amplified reference gene primers provided the basis for estimating nucleated cell counts. Libraries were prepared by immunoSEQ multiplex PCR; TCRdb keeps only in-frame clonotypes and omits some of them. The V and J calls and clone size were taken over from that table, and D and trimming were inferred from the DNA. The sample carries a few hundred thousand clones, approximately 84% recorded once. V lost 6 bases to trimming and J lost 7 bases, with 15 bases between them. This CDR3 is built from 13 residues. Germline CDR1 reads LGHNT; CDR2 reads FRNRAP. The source is a middle-aged man with acute or convalescent COVID-19. V gene TRBV12-5 combines with J gene TRBJ1-2; TRBD1 is a possible D gene (6 bases). The sequencing sample was made of peripheral blood. CDR3 sequence: CASGDAGARGYTF. The CDR3 DNA is TGTGCTAGTGGGGACGCAGGGGCACGTGGCTACACCTTC. Full variable domain (outside the CDR3, taken from reference TRBV12-5 and TRBJ1-2): DARVTQTPRHKVTEMGQEVTMRCQPILGHNTVFWYRQTMMQGLELLAYFRNRAPLDDSGMPKDRFSAEMPDATLATLKIQPSEPRDSAVYFCASGDAGARGYTFGSGTRLTVV.